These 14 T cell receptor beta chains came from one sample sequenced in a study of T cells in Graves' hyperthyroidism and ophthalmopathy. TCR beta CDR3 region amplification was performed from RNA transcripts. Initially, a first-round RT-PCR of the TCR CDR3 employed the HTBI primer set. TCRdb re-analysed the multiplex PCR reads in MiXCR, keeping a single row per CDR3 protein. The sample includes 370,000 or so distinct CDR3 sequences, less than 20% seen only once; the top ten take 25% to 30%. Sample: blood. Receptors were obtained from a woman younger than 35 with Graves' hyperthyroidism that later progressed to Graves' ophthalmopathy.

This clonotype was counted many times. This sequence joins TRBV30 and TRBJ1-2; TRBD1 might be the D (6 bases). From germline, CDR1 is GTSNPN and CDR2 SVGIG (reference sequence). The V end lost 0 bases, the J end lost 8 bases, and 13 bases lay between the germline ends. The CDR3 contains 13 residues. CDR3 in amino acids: CAWSVRGAEGYTF. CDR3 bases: TGTGCCTGGAGTGTTAGGGGGGCGGAGGGCTACACCTTC.

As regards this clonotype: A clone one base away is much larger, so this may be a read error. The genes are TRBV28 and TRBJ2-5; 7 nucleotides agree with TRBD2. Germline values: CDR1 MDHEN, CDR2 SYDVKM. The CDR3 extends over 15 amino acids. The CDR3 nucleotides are TGTGCCAGCAGTTTAAGAGGACTAGTTCAAGAGAGCCAGTACTTC. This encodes CASSLRGLVQESQYF.

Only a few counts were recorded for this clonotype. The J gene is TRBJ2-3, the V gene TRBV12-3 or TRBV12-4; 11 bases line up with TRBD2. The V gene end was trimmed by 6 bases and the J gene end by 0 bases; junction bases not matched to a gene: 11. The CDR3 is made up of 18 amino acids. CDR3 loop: CASRPGLAEHVSTDTQYF. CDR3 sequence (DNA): TGTGCCAGCAGACCGGGACTAGCGGAGCATGTTAGCACAGATACGCAGTATTTT.

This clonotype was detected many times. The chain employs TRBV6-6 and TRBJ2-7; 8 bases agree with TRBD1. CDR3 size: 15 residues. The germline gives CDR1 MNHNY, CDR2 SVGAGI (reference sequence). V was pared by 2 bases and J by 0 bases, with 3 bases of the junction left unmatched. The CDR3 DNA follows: TGTGCCAGCAGTTACCGAACAGGGGGCTCCTACGAGCAGTACTTC. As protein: CASSYRTGGSYEQYF.

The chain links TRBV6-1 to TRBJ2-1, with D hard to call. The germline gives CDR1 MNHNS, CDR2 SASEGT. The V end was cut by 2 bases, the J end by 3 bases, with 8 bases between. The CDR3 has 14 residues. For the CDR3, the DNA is TGTGCCAGCAGTGAATCGGCAGACTACAATGAGCAGTTCTTC. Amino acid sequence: CASSESADYNEQFF.

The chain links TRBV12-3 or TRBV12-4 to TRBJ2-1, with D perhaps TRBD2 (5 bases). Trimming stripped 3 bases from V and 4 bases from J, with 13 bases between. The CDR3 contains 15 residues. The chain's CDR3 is CASSLIREGYNEQFF. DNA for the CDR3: TGTGCCAGCAGTTTGATCCGGGAAGGGTACAATGAGCAGTTCTTC.

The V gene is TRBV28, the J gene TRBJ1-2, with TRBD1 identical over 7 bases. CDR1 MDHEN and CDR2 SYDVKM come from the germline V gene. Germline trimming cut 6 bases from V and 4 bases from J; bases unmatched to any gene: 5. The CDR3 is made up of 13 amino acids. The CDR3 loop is CASSNGQAYGYTF. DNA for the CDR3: TGTGCCAGCAGCAACGGACAGGCCTATGGCTACACCTTC.

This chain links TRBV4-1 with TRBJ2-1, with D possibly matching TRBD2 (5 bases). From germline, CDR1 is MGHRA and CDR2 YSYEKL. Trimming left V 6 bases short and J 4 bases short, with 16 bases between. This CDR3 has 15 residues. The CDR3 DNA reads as TGCGCCAGCAGGCCAAAGGCCGAGGGTTACAATGAGCAGTTCTTC. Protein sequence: CASRPKAEGYNEQFF.

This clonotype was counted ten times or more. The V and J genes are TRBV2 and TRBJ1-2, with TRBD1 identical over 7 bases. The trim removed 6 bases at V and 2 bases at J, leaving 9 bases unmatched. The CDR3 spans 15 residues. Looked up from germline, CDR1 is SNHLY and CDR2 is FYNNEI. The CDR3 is CASREDRTHNYGYTF. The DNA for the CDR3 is TGTGCCAGCAGGGAGGACAGGACTCACAACTATGGCTACACCTTC.

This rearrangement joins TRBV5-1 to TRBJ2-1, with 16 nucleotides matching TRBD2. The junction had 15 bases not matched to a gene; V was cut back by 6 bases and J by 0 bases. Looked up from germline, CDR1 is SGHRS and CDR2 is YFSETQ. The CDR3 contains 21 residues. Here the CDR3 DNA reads TGCGCCAGCACCGGTTTTGCCCCCGGGACTAGCGGGAGGGCCTCCTACAATGAGCAGTTCTTC. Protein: CASTGFAPGTSGRASYNEQFF.

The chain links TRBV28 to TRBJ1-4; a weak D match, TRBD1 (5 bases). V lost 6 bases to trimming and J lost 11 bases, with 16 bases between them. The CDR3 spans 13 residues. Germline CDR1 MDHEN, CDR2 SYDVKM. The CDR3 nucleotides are TGTGCCAGCAGCATCGGGGGTCGAGCGAAACTGTTTTTT. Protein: CASSIGGRAKLFF.

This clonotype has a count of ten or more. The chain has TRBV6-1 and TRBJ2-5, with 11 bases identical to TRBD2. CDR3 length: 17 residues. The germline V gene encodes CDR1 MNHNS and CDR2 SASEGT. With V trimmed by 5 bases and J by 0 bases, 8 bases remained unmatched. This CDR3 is CASSPGLAEGYQETQYF. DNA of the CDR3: TGTGCCAGCAGTCCGGGACTAGCGGAGGGGTACCAAGAGACCCAGTACTTC.

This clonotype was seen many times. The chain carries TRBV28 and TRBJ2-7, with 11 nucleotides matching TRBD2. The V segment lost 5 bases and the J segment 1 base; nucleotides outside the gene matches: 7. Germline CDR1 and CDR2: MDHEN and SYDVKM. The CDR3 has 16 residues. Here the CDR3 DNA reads TGTGCCAGCAGTCCTCGAACTAGCGGGAGATCCTACGAGCAGTACTTC. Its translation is CASSPRTSGRSYEQYF.

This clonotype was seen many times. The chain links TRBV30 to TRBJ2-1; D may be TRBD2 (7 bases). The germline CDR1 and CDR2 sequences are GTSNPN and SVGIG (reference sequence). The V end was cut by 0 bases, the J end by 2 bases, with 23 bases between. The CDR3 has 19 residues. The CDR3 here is CAWSVSRGWSGKTYNEQFF. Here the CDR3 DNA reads TGTGCCTGGAGTGTATCCAGGGGTTGGAGCGGGAAAACCTACAATGAGCAGTTCTTC.